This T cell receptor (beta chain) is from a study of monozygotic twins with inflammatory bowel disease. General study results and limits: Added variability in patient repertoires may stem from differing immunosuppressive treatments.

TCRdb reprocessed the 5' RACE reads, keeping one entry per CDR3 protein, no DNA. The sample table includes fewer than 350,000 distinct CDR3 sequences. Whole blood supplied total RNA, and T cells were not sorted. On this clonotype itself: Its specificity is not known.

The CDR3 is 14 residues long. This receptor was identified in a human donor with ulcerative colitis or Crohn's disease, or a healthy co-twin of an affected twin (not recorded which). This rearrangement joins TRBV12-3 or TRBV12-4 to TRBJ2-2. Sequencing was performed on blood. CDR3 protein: CASSLRLGTGELFF.